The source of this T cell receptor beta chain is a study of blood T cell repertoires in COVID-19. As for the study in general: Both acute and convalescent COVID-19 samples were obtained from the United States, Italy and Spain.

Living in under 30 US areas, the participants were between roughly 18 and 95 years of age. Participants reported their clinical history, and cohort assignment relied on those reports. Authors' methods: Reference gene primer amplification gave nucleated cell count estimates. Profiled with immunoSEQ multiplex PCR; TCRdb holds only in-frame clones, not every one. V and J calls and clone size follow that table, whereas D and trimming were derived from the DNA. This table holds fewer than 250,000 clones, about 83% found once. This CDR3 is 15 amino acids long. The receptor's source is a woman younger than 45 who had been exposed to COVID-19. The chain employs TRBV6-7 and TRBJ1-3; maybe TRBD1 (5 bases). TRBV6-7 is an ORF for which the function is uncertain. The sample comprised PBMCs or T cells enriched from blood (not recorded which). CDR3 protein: CHQLPWGQAGNTIYF. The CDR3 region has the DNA TGTCACCAACTACCCTGGGGCCAAGCTGGAAACACCATATATTTT.